This TCR beta chain stems from a study of CD8+ T cells in alopecia areata (dated by TCRdb to the late 2010s). Regarding the research as a whole: The treated patients took part in an open-label pilot trial in which moderate-to-severe alopecia areata was treated with oral tofacitinib at 5 to 10 mg twice daily. Biopsies were taken from tofacitinib-treated patients at baseline and at 4 and 24 weeks of treatment, and a later scalp biopsy was taken in several of the tofacitinib-treated patients. Clonality in the scalp was compared among normal scalp (n=4), patchy alopecia areata scalp (n=8), and alopecia totalis/universalis scalp (n=8). The SALT score, which quantifies the percentage of affected scalp surface area, was used to measure disease severity in treated patients. Amplification of TCRbeta CDR3 regions was done by immunoSEQ multiplex PCR using 35 Vbeta forward primers and 13 Jbeta reverse primers. Patients received tofacitinib for 6 to 18 months and were then followed off drug for 6 months to check for delayed response and recurrence. Human TCRbeta sequencing covered scalp tissue and sorted CD4+ and CD8+ peripheral blood T cells from patchy and totalis/universalis alopecia areata patients and healthy controls. RNA was extracted with the PAXgene miRNA kit for fixed scalp, the miRNeasy kit for PBMCs, and the RNeasy kit for mouse skin. In both human patients and the C3H/HeJ mouse model, the study applied high-throughput TCRbeta sequencing to look at T cell clonal expansion in alopecia areata.

Of note for this clone: Its target antigen remains unknown. No base quality information exists; no much larger clone differs at one position.

The treatment or condition label of this sample denotes: oral pan-JAK inhibitor, 5-10 mg twice daily. Lesional scalp punch biopsies and peripheral blood were obtained from alopecia areata patients. PBMCs were isolated by density centrifugation and stained for CD3, CD4 and CD8, and CD4+ and CD8+ T cells were sorted on a FACSAria. Library construction relied on the immunoSEQ multiplex PCR assay. For TCR sequencing, RNA was extracted from every sample and reverse transcribed into cDNA to serve as template. First-strand cDNA was synthesized with SuperScript III using a 2:1 mix of oligo-dT and random hexamers. A synthetic immune receptor repertoire was used to assess amplification bias, and residual bias was removed computationally. Processing in the source paper ran as follows. Raw reads were preprocessed to remove errors, and CDR3 was defined according to IMGT conventions as the region from the conserved cysteine to phenylalanine. Clonality was computed by normalizing Shannon entropy by log2 of the number of productive unique TCRs and subtracting the result from 1. Whether scalp clones were CD4 or CD8 was inferred by matching scalp TCRbeta sequences against CD4 and CD8 repertoires sorted from blood. TCRdb mirrors the immuneACCESS table, restricted to in-frame sequences. Some clones are absent from its copies; in checked studies, under half trace to an unresolved V gene, and the reason for the others is unknown. V, J and clone size were drawn from that table, and D and trimming were deduced from the DNA. In this sample the table shows around 300,000 clones, over 45% of which occur a single time. Roughly 0.93% of the sample lies in the top ten.

Results the study describes overall, beyond this receptor: Unlike mouse skin, which is dominated by gammadelta T cells, normal human skin has resident alphabeta T cells that are also sequenced, and this complicates analysis of the scalp TCR repertoire. Because the treated cohort was small and had only one nonresponder, larger studies are needed to examine links between baseline CD8+ expansion and response. Compared with normal scalp, lesional scalp, particularly in alopecia totalis/universalis, had higher clonality and more expanded CD8+ clones, which suggests antigenic drive. During tofacitinib treatment, many expanded lesional clones stuck around in both scalp and blood, and this persistence may partly explain why relapse happens after treatment is stopped. Shared TCR sequences between patients were less evident than in mice, which may be partly attributable to HLA diversity in the patient population. Tofacitinib significantly decreased scalp clonality and the number of expanded CD8+ clones among the top 100 scalp clones.

Sequences SQVTM (CDR1) and ANQGSEA (CDR2) are obtained from the germline V gene. The cysteine opens and the phenylalanine closes a CDR3 of 12 amino acids. This entry keeps only the CDR3 DNA: 36 bases, framed from base 1. Clipping removes 6 bases from V and 7 bases from J, with 6 as the unmatched junction base count. Sample: CD4+ T cells sorted from blood, taken around week 54, from a patient treated with tofacitinib. The chain links TRBV29-1 with TRBJ2-1; TRBD1 matches 7 bases in the middle. This receptor was taken from a human donor with alopecia areata. The DNA sequence is given as TGCAGCGTCCAGACAGGGAGTAATGAGCAGTTCTTC. This is translated as CSVQTGSNEQFF.